This T cell receptor beta chain originates from a study of blood T cell repertoires in COVID-19. V gave up 1 base and J gave up 0 bases; unmatched junction bases: 2. CDR1 and CDR2 (germline): SGHVS, FQNEAQ. CDR3 length: 15 amino acids. Sequencing used immunoSEQ multiplex PCR; TCRdb keeps in-frame clones, though not all of them. The sample consists of approximately 75,000 clones, 70% to 90% of them appearing once. The rearrangement joins TRBV7-8 to TRBJ1-2; 7 nucleotides match TRBD1. The TCR comes from a man aged 50 to 60 with acute or convalescent COVID-19. Sample: peripheral blood. CDR3 DNA sequence: TGTGCCAGCAGCTTAGGAACAGGGGCTAACTATGGCTACACCTTC. Translated, it gives CASSLGTGANYGYTF. Filled out from reference TRBV7-8 and TRBJ1-2, the complete variable domain reads GAGVSQSPRYKVAKRGQDVALRCDPISGHVSLFWYQQALGQGPEFLTYFQNEAQLDKSGLPSDRFFAERPEGSVSTLKIQRTQQEDSAVYLCASSLGTGANYGYTFGSGTRLTVV.